Below are 13 T cell receptor beta chains sequenced from a single sample in a study of OX40 agonist ivuxolimab in advanced cancers. Here immunoSEQ multiplex PCR was the method, and the copy in TCRdb shows in-frame clones only, minus some. In the table there are more than 65,000 clones, about 88% of which are singletons. The sequenced sample was CD4+ or CD8+ T cells sorted from blood, obtained in a trial of the OX40 agonist ivuxolimab. The receptors derive from an adult with an advanced solid tumor such as melanoma, head and neck, liver or kidney cancer.

This sequence joins TRBV30 and TRBJ1-5, with D possibly being TRBD1 (6 bases). CDR1 and CDR2 (germline): GTSNPN, SVGIG (reference sequence). Between the trimmed V and J ends, which lost 2 bases and 0 bases, there was a span of 11 bases. The CDR3 has 15 residues. The CDR3 DNA is TGTGCCTGGAGTCAGGGACATTTTAGCAATCAGCCCCAGCATTTT. It specifies CAWSQGHFSNQPQHF. The whole variable domain, filled in from reference TRBV30 and TRBJ1-5, reads SQTIHQWPATLVQPVGSPLSLECTVEGTSNPNLYWYRQAAGRGLQLLFYSVGIGQISSEVPQNLSASRPQDRQFILSSKKLLLSDSGFYLCAWSQGHFSNQPQHFGDGTRLSIL.

V and J are TRBV10-3 and TRBJ1-1, with D unresolved. The length of the CDR3 is 14 residues. V lost 5 bases, J lost 1 base, and 11 bases lay in between. Germline V lookup: CDR1 ENHRY, CDR2 SYGVKD. The CDR3 region has the DNA TGTGCCATCAGTCCCGGACCGGGGAACACTGAAGCTTTCTTT. Encoded protein: CAISPGPGNTEAFF.

This clone appeared a single time. The J gene is TRBJ2-5, the V gene TRBV11-3; D is unresolved. V dropped 5 bases and J dropped 2 bases, with 9 bases sitting between them. Germline assignment: CDR1 SGHNT and CDR2 YENEEA. The CDR3 runs to 13 residues. DNA for the CDR3: TGTGCCAGCAGCCGCGGTTTTCAAGAGACCCAGTACTTC. It translates to CASSRGFQETQYF.

The chain links TRBV11-2 to TRBJ2-7; TRBD1 might be the D (6 bases). With 6 bases removed from V and 3 bases from J, the gap between germline ends came to 24 bases. This CDR3 is built from 17 residues. Germline V CDR1 and CDR2: SGHAT, FQNNGV. The CDR3 loop is CASRTIGGTDTVYEQYF. For the CDR3, the DNA is TGTGCCAGCAGGACAATAGGGGGTACGGATACAGTCTACGAGCAGTACTTC.

The chain uses TRBV11-2 and TRBJ2-1; 9 bases fit TRBD2. Trimming at V came to 0 bases and at J to 15 bases, leaving 6 bases not matched to a gene. There are 13 residues in the CDR3. Germline CDR1 and CDR2: SGHAT and FQNNGV. The CDR3 reads CASSLDGGRGLFF. The CDR3 region has the DNA TGTGCCAGCAGCTTAGATGGCGGGAGGGGGCTGTTCTTC.

The rearrangement uses TRBV9 and TRBJ2-5, with D unclear. Trimming left V 4 bases short and J 5 bases short, with 24 bases between. The CDR3 totals 17 residues. Looked up from germline, CDR1 is SGDLS and CDR2 is YYNGEE. The CDR3 coding sequence is TGTGCCAGCAGCTCGGCTAAGAGTACCTGGGCAGCGGAGACCCAGTACTTC. Its translation is CASSSAKSTWAAETQYF.

CDR3 DNA sequence: TGTGCCAGCAGCGTCCTACAGGGGGGAACTCTTTCGAACACTGAAGCTTTCTTT. Translated: CASSVLQGGTLSNTEAFF. The V gene is TRBV5-6, the J gene TRBJ1-1, with 8 bases fitting TRBD1. Trimming removed 4 bases from V and 1 base from J; junction bases left unmatched: 15. Germline V lookup: CDR1 SGHDT, CDR2 YYEEEE. This CDR3 region has 18 residues.

The rearrangement joins TRBV19 to TRBJ2-1; maybe TRBD2 (5 bases). Trimming stripped 5 bases from V and 9 bases from J, with 8 bases between. CDR3 length equals 11 residues. Germline CDR1 reads LNHDA; CDR2 reads SQIVND (reference sequence). CDR3: CASSGRGEQFF. The CDR3 DNA is TGTGCCAGTAGTGGACGGGGTGAGCAGTTCTTC.

This rearrangement joins TRBV21-1 to TRBJ2-7; no check of the table's D call, TRBD1, against the DNA was made. TRBV21-1 is a pseudogene. CDR3 length: 15 amino acids. CDR3 sequence: CARSTLDRGPYEQYF. The CDR3, as DNA: TGTGCCAGATCCACCCTCGACAGGGGGCCTTACGAGCAGTACTTC.

V and J are TRBV6-5 and TRBJ1-5, with D unresolved. Trimming took off 6 bases at V and 4 bases at J, with 10 bases between the two ends. The CDR3 has 13 residues. Germline-derived CDR1 and CDR2 are MNHEY and SVGAGI. The DNA of the CDR3 is TGTGCCAGCAGCGACCGGGGAAATCAGCCCCAGCATTTT. Its translation is CASSDRGNQPQHF.

This clone has a handful of counts. The chain combines TRBV6-1 with TRBJ1-4; 8 bases fit TRBD1. The germline V gene has CDR1 MNHNS and CDR2 SASEGT. The CDR3 totals 15 residues. The V segment lost 4 bases and the J segment 8 bases; nucleotides outside the gene matches: 9. The DNA of the CDR3 is TGTGCCAGCAGTGCCAATGACAGGGGAGGAGAAAAACTGTTTTTT. It specifies CASSANDRGGEKLFF.

This clone was found a few times. The chain carries TRBV30 and TRBJ1-5, with unresolved D. Germline CDR1 and CDR2: GTSNPN and SVGIG (reference sequence). Deletions cut 0 bases from V and 1 base from J, with 10 bases between. The CDR3 covers 15 residues. CDR3 in DNA: TGTGCCTGGAGTGTACGAGGATCCAGCAATCAGCCCCAGCATTTT. As protein: CAWSVRGSSNQPQHF.

Details on this clone: Compared with germline, one end of the junction differs, possibly owing to a read error. The J gene is TRBJ1-5, the V gene TRBV5-6; D possibly corresponds to TRBD1 (6 bases). Germline-derived CDR1 and CDR2 are SGHDT and YYEEEE. The CDR3 is made up of 11 amino acids. The chain's CDR3 is CASSSDSRRDF. For the CDR3, the DNA is TGTGCCAGCAGCTCGGACAGTAGGAGGGATTTT.